This T cell receptor beta chain was retrieved from a study of T cells in Graves' hyperthyroidism and ophthalmopathy. Study-level results: Most thyroid clonotypes expanded above 0.001 were also detected in blood. Ophthalmopathy prediction by the model preceded onset by a median about 6.8 months.

Amplification targeted TCR beta CDR3 regions from RNA transcripts. A first-round RT-PCR of the TCR CDR3 used the HTBI primer set. TCRdb ran MiXCR on the multiplex PCR reads and lists one entry per CDR3 protein. This table holds about 360,000 distinct CDR3 sequences, less than 15% found once. Stable hyperthyroidism: no ophthalmopathy progression over 18 months of follow-up. A patient was excluded if there was uncontrolled infection, other autoimmune disease, pregnancy or lactation. There are many counts of this clonotype. The antigen is unknown. The CDR3 extends over 13 amino acids. With 7 bases removed from V and 3 bases from J, the gap between germline ends came to 11 bases. CDR1 and CDR2 from the germline V gene are KGHDR and SFDVKD.

This chain uses TRBV24-1 with TRBJ1-2; D not certain. This TCR was sampled from a woman aged 18-29 years with Graves' hyperthyroidism. Source material: blood. CDR3 residues: CATRGRWDYGYTF. The DNA of the CDR3 is TGTGCCACCAGGGGAAGATGGGACTATGGCTACACCTTC.